Listed here are 15 T cell receptor beta chains from one sample, sequenced in a study of early T cells in non-severe SARS-CoV-2 infection. Each CDR3 protein gets one entry after TCRdb re-called the 5' RACE reads with MiXCR. The sample carries around 99,000 distinct CDR3 sequences, approximately 15% recorded once. Sample: whole blood, taken at baseline. Source of these receptors: an adult who was a healthcare worker with PCR-confirmed SARS-CoV-2 infection or an uninfected control (not recorded which).

This clonotype occurred many times. This chain uses TRBV20-1 with TRBJ2-1; maybe TRBD2 (6 bases). The CDR3 contains 15 residues. Trimming pared 6 bases from V and 8 bases from J, leaving 23 bases between. Germline V gene lookup returns CDR1 DFQATT and CDR2 SNEGSKA (reference sequence). The CDR3 DNA reads as TGCAGTGCGATTAGCGGAGAGGGAAAGAGCGATGAGCAGTTCTTC. Protein product: CSAISGEGKSDEQFF.

The chain carries TRBV3-1 and TRBJ2-6; D ambiguous. The CDR3 totals 11 residues. The ends were cut back, 10 bases at V and 6 bases at J, with 7 bases in the middle. Germline assignment: CDR1 LGHDT and CDR2 YNNKEL (reference sequence). CDR3 in DNA: TGTGCCACGGGTGAGGCCAACGTCCTGACTTTC. Protein product: CATGEANVLTF.

In this sample, this clonotype turned up many times. The chain employs TRBV14 and TRBJ1-4; possibly TRBD1 for D (5 bases). Germline V gives CDR1 SGHDN, CDR2 FVKESK. Trimming pared 8 bases from V and 4 bases from J, leaving 11 bases between. This CDR3 has 13 amino acids. This CDR3 is CASPGRDNEKLFF. For the CDR3, the DNA is TGTGCCAGCCCGGGACGGGATAATGAAAAACTGTTTTTT.

This clonotype was detected ten times or more. V is TRBV7-2 and J is TRBJ2-5; D is perhaps TRBD1 (6 bases). Trimming removed 3 bases from V and 1 base from J, with 12 bases in between. This CDR3 has 15 residues. Germline assignment: CDR1 SGHTA and CDR2 FQGNSA. Here the CDR3 reads CASSFQQGLQETQYF. The CDR3 DNA sequence: TGTGCCAGCAGCTTCCAACAGGGCCTCCAAGAGACCCAGTACTTC.

This clonotype came up a few times. The chain uses TRBV4-2 and TRBJ2-4, with D perhaps matching TRBD2 (6 bases). The ends were cut back, 6 bases at V and 3 bases at J, with 12 bases in the middle. Germline assignment: CDR1 LGHNA and CDR2 YNFKEQ. This CDR3 spans 14 amino acids. The CDR3 DNA is TGTGCCAGCAGTCCGGAGGGCAGCAAAAACATTCAGTACTTC. Translating gives CASSPEGSKNIQYF.

This clonotype was recorded a few times. The V and J genes are TRBV9 and TRBJ1-1; TRBD1 is a possible D gene (6 bases). Trimming cost V 4 bases and J 6 bases, with 19 bases left between them. The CDR3 length is 15 residues. CDR1 is SGDLS, CDR2 YYNGEE, per germline. The CDR3 reads CASSTSSGALAEAFF. CDR3 DNA: TGTGCCAGCAGCACCTCATCAGGGGCTTTGGCTGAAGCTTTCTTT.

The table lists this clonotype with many counts. The chain couples TRBV7-9 to TRBJ2-7; the D gene is possibly TRBD2 (5 bases). The ends were cut back, 5 bases at V and 0 bases at J, with 11 bases in the middle. The CDR3 covers 14 residues. From germline, CDR1 is SEHNR and CDR2 FQNEAQ (reference sequence). The CDR3, as DNA: TGTGCCAGCAGCCCCGGGATGAGCTCCTACGAGCAGTACTTC. Translating gives CASSPGMSSYEQYF.

This clonotype has a handful of counts. The V gene is TRBV7-2, the J gene TRBJ2-1; 7 bases are shared with TRBD1. Germline CDR1 and CDR2: SGHTA and FQGNSA. V dropped 5 bases and J dropped 7; count of bases not matched to a gene: 14. CDR3 length equals 16 residues. CDR3 DNA: TGTGCCAGCAGCCTTAGAGCAGGGGGTCTACTAAATGAGCAGTTCTTC. Amino acid sequence: CASSLRAGGLLNEQFF.

J is TRBJ2-1 and V is TRBV5-5; tentatively, D is TRBD2 (6 bases). This CDR3 has 15 amino acids. V was shortened by 5 bases and J by 3 bases, with 15 bases between the two germline ends. Germline CDR1 and CDR2: SGHKS and YYEKEE (reference sequence). In DNA form, the CDR3 reads TGTGCCAGCAGTTCCTACTTGGGACTCTACAATGAGCAGTTCTTC. Its translation is CASSSYLGLYNEQFF.

The chain employs TRBV12-3 or TRBV12-4 and TRBJ2-3; 8 bases match TRBD2. The CDR3 totals 19 residues. With 9 bases clipped from V and 5 bases from J, the junction kept 25 bases outside the gene matches. CDR3 protein: CARRTPPRLARFIVDTQYF. CDR3 in DNA: TGTGCCAGGAGGACCCCTCCGAGACTAGCGAGATTTATTGTAGATACGCAGTATTTT.

Only a few counts were recorded for this clonotype. The chain carries TRBV27 and TRBJ2-7; 9 bases are shared with TRBD1. The J segment lost 2 bases and the V segment lost 6 bases, leaving 5 bases of the junction unmatched. This CDR3 is 14 amino acids long. The germline V gene encodes CDR1 MNHEY and CDR2 SMNVEV (reference sequence). CDR3 DNA sequence: TGTGCCAGCAGGCTCCGGGACAGGGCCTACGAGCAGTACTTC. It encodes CASRLRDRAYEQYF.

This clonotype has a count of ten or more. The chain links TRBV20-1 to TRBJ2-5; no clear D. V lost 3 bases and J 1 base, leaving 6 bases between the germline ends. In germline, CDR1 is DFQATT, CDR2 SNEGSKA (reference sequence). This CDR3 is built from 12 residues. CDR3 sequence reads: CSASEIQETQYF. CDR3 DNA sequence: TGCAGTGCTAGCGAGATCCAAGAGACCCAGTACTTC.

This clonotype was observed a few times. The chain couples TRBV4-3 to TRBJ2-5; D call uncertain. V was shortened by 1 base and J by 5 bases, with 8 bases between the two germline ends. This CDR3 region has 13 residues. Germline CDR1 LGHNA, CDR2 YSLEER. CDR3 region: CASSQGVLETQYF. For the CDR3, the DNA is TGCGCCAGCAGCCAAGGGGTGTTGGAGACCCAGTACTTC.

This rearrangement joins TRBV10-3 to TRBJ1-1; D is perhaps TRBD1 (6 bases). Trimming cost V 2 bases and J 3 bases, with 10 bases left between them. This CDR3 comprises 14 residues. CDR1 is ENHRY and CDR2 is SYGVKD in the germline V gene. The CDR3 here is CAISERRGDTEAFF. The CDR3 region has the DNA TGTGCCATCAGTGAGAGGAGGGGGGACACTGAAGCTTTCTTT.

This clonotype has more than one count but fewer than ten. The chain joins TRBV18 to TRBJ2-1, with a tentative D call TRBD1 (6 bases). V was pared by 3 bases and J by 8 bases, with 17 bases between. CDR3 size: 15 residues. In germline, CDR1 is KGHSH, CDR2 LQKENI. This CDR3 is CASSPGTRLRHEQFF. The CDR3 region has the DNA TGTGCCAGCTCACCCGGGACACGACTACGTCATGAGCAGTTCTTC.